The present T cell receptor beta chain was sequenced within a study of T cells in pancreatic ductal adenocarcinoma. Selected pancreatic ductal adenocarcinoma patients had undergone surgery without neoadjuvant therapy. The study, taken as a whole, reports: Blood clonality (roughly 0.07) did not differ significantly from tumor (roughly 0.11). Compared with tumor, blood showed more total productive templates and roughly 8-fold more clonotypes.

In the case of this clone: Its antigen remains unknown.

Data came from immunoSEQ multiplex PCR; TCRdb stores just in-frame clones and leaves some out. Counted here are around 94,000 clones, about 95% occurring once; the ten biggest clones make up about 3.4%. This TCR was recovered from a human donor with pancreatic ductal adenocarcinoma. Sequenced sample: PBMCs.

CDR3 loop: CASSKRQGRPFTEAFF. The CDR3 DNA is TGTGCCAGCAGCAAAAGACAGGGCCGACCCTTCACTGAAGCTTTCTTT. The chain joins TRBV7-6 to TRBJ1-1, with 7 bases fitting TRBD1. CDR1 and CDR2 from the germline V gene are SGHVS and FNYEAQ. J lost 4 bases, V lost 5 bases, and 13 bases had no gene match. CDR3 length: 16 amino acids.